This T cell receptor (beta chain) comes out of a study of shared clonotypes between healthy human individuals. At the level of the study: Contributing individuals were two females and three males aged 18 to 49.

The study drew its donors from healthy HIV-negative adults without recent acute infections or vaccinations. General study points: Exclusively blood specimens were collected; tissue repertoires likely differ.

Concerning this clone itself: Its target is unknown.

Authors' methods: Owing to the provision of junction-only sequences devoid of quality scores by immunoSEQ, filtering differed. The protocol was immunoSEQ multiplex PCR, while the TCRdb copy is restricted to in-frame clones and leaves out a portion. The DNA gave D and trimming, while V, J and clone size come from that table. Here the sample spans around 480,000 clones, over 60% being singletons. Sequences were obtained from PBMCs. This receptor was obtained from a woman in her 40s in good health. Some clones in this sample may be carry-over from other donors' samples.

The chain's CDR3 is CATSRGGGRRTELFF. Here the CDR3 DNA reads TGTGCCACCAGCAGAGGCGGGGGCAGGCGGACGGAACTGTTTTTT. V and J are TRBV15 and TRBJ1-4; D possibly corresponds to TRBD1 (6 bases). CDR1 and CDR2 (germline): LNHNV, YYDKDF (reference sequence). Trimming took 1 base from V and 12 from J, leaving 18 bases between them. The CDR3 length is 15 residues.